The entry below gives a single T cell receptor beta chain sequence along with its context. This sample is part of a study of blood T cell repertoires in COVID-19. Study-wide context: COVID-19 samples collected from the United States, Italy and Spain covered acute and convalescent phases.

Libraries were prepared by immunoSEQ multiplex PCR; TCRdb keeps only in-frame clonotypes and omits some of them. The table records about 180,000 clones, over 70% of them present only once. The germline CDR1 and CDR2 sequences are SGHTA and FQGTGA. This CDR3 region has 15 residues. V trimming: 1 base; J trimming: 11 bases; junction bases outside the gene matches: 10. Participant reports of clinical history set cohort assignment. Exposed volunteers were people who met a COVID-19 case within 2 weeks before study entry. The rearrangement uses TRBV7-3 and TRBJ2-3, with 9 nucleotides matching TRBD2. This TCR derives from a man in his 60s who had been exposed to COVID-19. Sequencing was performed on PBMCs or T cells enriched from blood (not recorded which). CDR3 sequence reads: CASSLIAGEVWRQYF. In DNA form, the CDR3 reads TGTGCCAGCAGCTTAATAGCGGGAGAGGTTTGGCGGCAGTATTTT. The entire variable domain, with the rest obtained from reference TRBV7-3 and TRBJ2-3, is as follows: GAGVSQTPSNKVTEKGKYVELRCDPISGHTALYWYRQSLGQGPEFLIYFQGTGAADDSGLPNDRFFAVRPEGSVSTLKIQRTERGDSAVYLCASSLIAGEVWRQYFGPGTRLTVL.